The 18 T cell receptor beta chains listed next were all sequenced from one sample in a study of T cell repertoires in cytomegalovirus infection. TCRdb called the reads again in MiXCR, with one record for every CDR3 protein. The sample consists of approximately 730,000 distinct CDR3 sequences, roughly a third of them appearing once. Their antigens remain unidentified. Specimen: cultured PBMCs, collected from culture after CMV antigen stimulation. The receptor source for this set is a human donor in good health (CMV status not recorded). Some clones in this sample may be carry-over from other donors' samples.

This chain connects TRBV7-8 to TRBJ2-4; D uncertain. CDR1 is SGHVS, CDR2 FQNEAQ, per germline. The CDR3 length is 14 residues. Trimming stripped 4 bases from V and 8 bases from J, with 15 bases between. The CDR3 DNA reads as TGTGCCAGCAGCTCCTTCCCCACTGGAGACATTCAGTACTTC. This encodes CASSSFPTGDIQYF. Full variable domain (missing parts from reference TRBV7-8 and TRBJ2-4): GAGVSQSPRYKVAKRGQDVALRCDPISGHVSLFWYQQALGQGPEFLTYFQNEAQLDKSGLPSDRFFAERPEGSVSTLKIQRTQQEDSAVYLCASSSFPTGDIQYFGAGTRLSVL.

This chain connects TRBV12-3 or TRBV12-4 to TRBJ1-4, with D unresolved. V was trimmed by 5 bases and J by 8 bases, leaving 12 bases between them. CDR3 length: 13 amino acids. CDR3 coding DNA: TGTGCCAGCAGTGCACTGGGTTCCGAAAAACTGTTTTTT. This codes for CASSALGSEKLFF.

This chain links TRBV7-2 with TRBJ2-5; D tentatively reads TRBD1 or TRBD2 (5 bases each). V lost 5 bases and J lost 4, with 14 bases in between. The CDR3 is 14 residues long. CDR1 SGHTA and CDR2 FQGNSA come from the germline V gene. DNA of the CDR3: TGTGCCAGCAGCGCACCGGGACGGGGAGAGACCCAGTACTTC. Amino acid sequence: CASSAPGRGETQYF. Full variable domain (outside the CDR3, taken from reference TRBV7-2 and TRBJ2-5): GAGVSQSPSNKVTEKGKDVELRCDPISGHTALYWYRQSLGQGLEFLIYFQGNSAPDKSGLPSDRFSAERTGGSVSTLTIQRTQQEDSAVYLCASSAPGRGETQYFGPGTRLLVL.

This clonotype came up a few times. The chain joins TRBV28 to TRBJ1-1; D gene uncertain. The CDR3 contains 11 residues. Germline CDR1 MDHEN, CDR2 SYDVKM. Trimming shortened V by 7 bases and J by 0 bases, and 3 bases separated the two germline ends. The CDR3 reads CASKLNTEAFF. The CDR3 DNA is TGTGCCAGCAAACTGAACACTGAAGCTTTCTTT.

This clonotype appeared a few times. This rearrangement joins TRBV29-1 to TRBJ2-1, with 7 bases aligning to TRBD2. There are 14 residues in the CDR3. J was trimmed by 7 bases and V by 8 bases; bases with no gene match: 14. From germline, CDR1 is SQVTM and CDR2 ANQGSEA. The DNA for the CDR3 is TGCAGCTACGAAGGGACTACCCTCGGAAATGAGCAGTTCTTC. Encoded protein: CSYEGTTLGNEQFF.

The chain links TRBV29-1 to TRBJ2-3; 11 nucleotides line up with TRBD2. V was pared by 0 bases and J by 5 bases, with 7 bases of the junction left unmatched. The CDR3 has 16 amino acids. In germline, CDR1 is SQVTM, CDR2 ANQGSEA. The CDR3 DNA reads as TGCAGCGTTGAAGATCCACGTCTAGCGGGGGGAGATACGCAGTATTTT. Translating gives CSVEDPRLAGGDTQYF.

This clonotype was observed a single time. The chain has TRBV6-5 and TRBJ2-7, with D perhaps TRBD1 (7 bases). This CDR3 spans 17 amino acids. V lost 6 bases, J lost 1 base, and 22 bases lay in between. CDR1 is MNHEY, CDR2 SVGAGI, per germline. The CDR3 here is CASREDRTTGRSYEQYF. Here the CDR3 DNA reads TGTGCCAGCAGAGAGGACAGGACTACGGGCAGATCCTACGAGCAGTACTTC.

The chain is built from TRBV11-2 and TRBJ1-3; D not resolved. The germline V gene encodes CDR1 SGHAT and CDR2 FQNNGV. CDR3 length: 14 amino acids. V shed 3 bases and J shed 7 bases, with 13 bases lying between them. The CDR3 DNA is TGTGCCAGCAGCTTTGAGGGAAGCGGCAACACCATATATTTT. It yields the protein CASSFEGSGNTIYF.

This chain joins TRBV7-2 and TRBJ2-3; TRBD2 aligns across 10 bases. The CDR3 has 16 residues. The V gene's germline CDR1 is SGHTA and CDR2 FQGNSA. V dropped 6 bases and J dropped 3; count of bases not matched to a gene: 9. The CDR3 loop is CASRDAQRGGTDTQYF. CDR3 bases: TGTGCCAGCAGAGATGCCCAGCGGGGGGGGACAGATACGCAGTATTTT. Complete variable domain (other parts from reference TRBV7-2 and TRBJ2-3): GAGVSQSPSNKVTEKGKDVELRCDPISGHTALYWYRQSLGQGLEFLIYFQGNSAPDKSGLPSDRFSAERTGGSVSTLTIQRTQQEDSAVYLCASRDAQRGGTDTQYFGPGTRLTVL.

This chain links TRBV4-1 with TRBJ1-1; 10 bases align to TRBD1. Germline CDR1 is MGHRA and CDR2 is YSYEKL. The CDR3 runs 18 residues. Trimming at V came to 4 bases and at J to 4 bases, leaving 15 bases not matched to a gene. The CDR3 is CASSLLGGTGVRGTEAFF. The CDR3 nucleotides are TGCGCCAGCAGCCTCCTGGGGGGGACAGGGGTTCGAGGCACTGAAGCTTTCTTT.

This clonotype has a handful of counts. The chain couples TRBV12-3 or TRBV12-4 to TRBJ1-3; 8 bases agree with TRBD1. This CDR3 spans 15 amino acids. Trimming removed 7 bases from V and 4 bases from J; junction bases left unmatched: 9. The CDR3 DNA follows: TGTGCCAGCACGCCACGACAGGGGTTCGGAAACACCATATATTTT. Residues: CASTPRQGFGNTIYF.

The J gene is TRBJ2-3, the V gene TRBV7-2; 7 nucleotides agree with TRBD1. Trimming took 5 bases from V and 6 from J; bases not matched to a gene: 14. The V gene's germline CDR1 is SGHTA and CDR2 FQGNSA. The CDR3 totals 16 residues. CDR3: CASSLRGQTLGDTQYF. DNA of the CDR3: TGTGCCAGCAGCCTCAGGGGACAGACTTTAGGTGATACGCAGTATTTT.

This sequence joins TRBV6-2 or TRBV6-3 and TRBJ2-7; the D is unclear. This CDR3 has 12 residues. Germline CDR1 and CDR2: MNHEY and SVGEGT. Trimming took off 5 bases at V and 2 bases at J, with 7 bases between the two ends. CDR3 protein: CASSPQTYEQYF. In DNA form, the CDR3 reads TGTGCCAGCAGTCCCCAGACCTACGAGCAGTACTTC.

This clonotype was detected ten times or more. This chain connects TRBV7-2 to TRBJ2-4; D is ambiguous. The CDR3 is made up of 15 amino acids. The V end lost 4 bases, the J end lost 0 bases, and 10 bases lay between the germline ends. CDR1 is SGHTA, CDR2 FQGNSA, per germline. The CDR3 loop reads CASSWVRLAKNIQYF. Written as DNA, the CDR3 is TGTGCCAGCAGCTGGGTACGACTAGCCAAAAACATTCAGTACTTC.

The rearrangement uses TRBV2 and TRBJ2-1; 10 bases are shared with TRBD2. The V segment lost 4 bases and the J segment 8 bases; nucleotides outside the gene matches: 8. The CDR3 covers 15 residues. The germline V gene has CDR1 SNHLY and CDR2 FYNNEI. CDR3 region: CASSGGSGGADEQFF. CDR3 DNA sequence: TGTGCCAGCAGTGGAGGCAGCGGGGGGGCCGATGAGCAGTTCTTC.

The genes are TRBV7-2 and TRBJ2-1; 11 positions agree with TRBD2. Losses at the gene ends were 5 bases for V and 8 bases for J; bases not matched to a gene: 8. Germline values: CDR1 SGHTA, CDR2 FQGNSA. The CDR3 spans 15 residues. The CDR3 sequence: CASSRTSGSFDEQFF. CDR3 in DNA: TGTGCCAGCAGCCGTACTAGCGGGAGTTTTGATGAGCAGTTCTTC.

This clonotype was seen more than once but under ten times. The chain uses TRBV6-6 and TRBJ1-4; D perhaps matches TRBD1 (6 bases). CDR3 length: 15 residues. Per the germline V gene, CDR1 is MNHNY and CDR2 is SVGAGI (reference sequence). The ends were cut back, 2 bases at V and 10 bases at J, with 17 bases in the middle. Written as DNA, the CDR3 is TGTGCCAGCAGTTACACCAGTAACAGGGAGGGAAAACTGTTTTTT. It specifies CASSYTSNREGKLFF.

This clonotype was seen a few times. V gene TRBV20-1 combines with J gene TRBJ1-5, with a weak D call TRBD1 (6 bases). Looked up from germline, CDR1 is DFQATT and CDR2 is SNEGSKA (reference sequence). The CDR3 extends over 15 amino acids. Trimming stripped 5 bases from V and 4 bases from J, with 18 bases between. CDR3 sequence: CSASVQGSLNQPQHF. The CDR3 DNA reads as TGCAGTGCTTCAGTCCAGGGGTCGTTAAATCAGCCCCAGCATTTT.